This TCR beta chain was retrieved from a study of cytomegalovirus exposure and HLA in healthy donors. A remark on this clone: Its antigen remains unidentified.

The PCR had 60 Vbeta and 13 Jbeta primers. TCRdb's table, derived via immunoSEQ multiplex PCR, lists solely in-frame clones and lacks some. The table records roughly 150,000 clones, 73% of them present only once. Study results and limitations: The study put 150 or so TCR beta chains on its list as cytomegalovirus-associated. In an earlier analysis, about 87% or about 30%: the productive usage of most TCR beta V segments. A later analysis linked a missense DCLRE1C variant to TCR beta V- and J-gene trimming.

CDR1 ENHRY and CDR2 SYGVKD come from the germline V gene. The V segment lost 6 bases and the J segment 2 bases; nucleotides outside the gene matches: 5. There are 17 residues in the CDR3. The genes are TRBV10-3 and TRBJ2-6; 12 bases align to TRBD1. Source material: PBMCs. This TCR was sampled from a woman aged 18 to 35 in good health and CMV-seropositive. The CDR3: CAISGGTGGAGANVLTF. The CDR3 DNA sequence: TGTGCCATCAGCGGGGGGACAGGGGGCGCTGGGGCCAACGTCCTGACTTTC.